This T cell receptor (beta chain) was found in a study of blood T cell repertoires in COVID-19. Study at large: The United States, Italy and Spain were the sources of the acute and convalescent COVID-19 samples. T cells, B-cell-depleted T cells, or PBMCs provided the cDNA or gDNA that served as material.

CDR3 length equals 16 residues. Per germline, CDR1 SGHRS and CDR2 YFSETQ. V lost 4 bases, J lost 8 bases, and 9 bases stayed unmatched. Original data processing: Amplification with reference gene primers provided the estimates of nucleated cell counts. The data were produced by immunoSEQ multiplex PCR, yet TCRdb's version contains in-frame clones alone and is incomplete. Clonal size and the V and J genes are those of that table, whereas D and trimming came from the DNA. The repertoire holds about 190,000 clones, with roughly 89% as singletons. This TCR came from a man aged 50 to 59 with acute or convalescent COVID-19. The gene calls are TRBV5-1 and TRBJ2-1, with 13 positions matching TRBD2. Sequenced input: peripheral blood. DNA of the CDR3: TGCGCCAGCAGCGAGGGACTAGCGGGGATCGGGGATGAGCAGTTCTTC. Amino acids: CASSEGLAGIGDEQFF.